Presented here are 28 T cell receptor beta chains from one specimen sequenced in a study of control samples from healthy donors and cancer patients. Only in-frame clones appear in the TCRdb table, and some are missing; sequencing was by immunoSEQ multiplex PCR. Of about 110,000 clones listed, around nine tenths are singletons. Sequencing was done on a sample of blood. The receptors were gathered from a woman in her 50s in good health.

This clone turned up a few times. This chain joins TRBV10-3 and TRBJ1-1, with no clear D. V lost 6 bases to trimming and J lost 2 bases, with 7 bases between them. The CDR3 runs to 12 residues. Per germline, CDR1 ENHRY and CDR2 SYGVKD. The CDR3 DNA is TGTGCCATCAGAGCCCCAAACACTGAAGCTTTCTTT. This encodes CAIRAPNTEAFF.

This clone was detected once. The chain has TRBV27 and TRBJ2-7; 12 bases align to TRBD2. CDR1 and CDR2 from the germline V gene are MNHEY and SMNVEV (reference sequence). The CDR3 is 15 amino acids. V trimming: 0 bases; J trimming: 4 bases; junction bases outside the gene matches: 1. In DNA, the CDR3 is TGTGCCAGCAGTTTATCGGGACTAGCGGGTTACGAGCAGTACGTC. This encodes CASSLSGLAGYEQYV.

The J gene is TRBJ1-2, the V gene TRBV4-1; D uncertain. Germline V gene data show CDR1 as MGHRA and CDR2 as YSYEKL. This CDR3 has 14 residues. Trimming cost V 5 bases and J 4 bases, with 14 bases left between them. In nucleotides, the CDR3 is TGCGCCAGCAGCGGAGCCAAGGGAGTCTATGGCTACACCTTC. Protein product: CASSGAKGVYGYTF.

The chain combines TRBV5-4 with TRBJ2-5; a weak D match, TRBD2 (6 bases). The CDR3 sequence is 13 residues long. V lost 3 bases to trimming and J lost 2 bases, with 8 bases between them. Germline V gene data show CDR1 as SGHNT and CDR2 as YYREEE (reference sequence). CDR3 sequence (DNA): TGTGCCAGCAGCTCGGGACTGCAAGAGACCCAGTACTTC. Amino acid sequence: CASSSGLQETQYF.

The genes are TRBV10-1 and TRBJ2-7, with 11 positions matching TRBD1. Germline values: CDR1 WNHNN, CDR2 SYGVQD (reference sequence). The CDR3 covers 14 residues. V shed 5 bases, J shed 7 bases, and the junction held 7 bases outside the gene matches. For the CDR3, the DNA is TGCGCCAGCAGTCCCGGGACAGGGGGGGGAGAGCAGTACTTC. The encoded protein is CASSPGTGGGEQYF.

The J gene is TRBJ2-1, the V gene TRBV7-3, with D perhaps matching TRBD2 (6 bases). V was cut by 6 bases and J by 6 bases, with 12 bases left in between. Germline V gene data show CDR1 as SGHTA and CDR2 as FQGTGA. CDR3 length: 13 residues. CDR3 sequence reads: CASRGLSGNEQFF. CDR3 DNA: TGTGCCAGCAGGGGGCTTAGCGGCAATGAGCAGTTCTTC. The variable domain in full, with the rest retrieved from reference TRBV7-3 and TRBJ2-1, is GAGVSQTPSNKVTEKGKYVELRCDPISGHTALYWYRQSLGQGPEFLIYFQGTGAADDSGLPNDRFFAVRPEGSVSTLKIQRTERGDSAVYLCASRGLSGNEQFFGPGTRLTVL.

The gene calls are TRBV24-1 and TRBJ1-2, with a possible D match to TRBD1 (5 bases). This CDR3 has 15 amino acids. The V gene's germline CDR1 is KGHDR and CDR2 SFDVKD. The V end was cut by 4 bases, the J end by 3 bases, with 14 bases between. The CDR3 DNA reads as TGTGCCACCAGTGAAACTGGGGGTCTGGACTATGGCTACACCTTC. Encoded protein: CATSETGGLDYGYTF.

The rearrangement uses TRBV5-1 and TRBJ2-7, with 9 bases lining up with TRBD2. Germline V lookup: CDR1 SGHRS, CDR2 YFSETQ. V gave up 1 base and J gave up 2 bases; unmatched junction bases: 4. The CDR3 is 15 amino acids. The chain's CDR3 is CASSLRAGGPYEQYF. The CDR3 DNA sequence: TGCGCCAGCAGCTTGCGGGCGGGGGGGCCCTACGAGCAGTACTTC.

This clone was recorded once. CDR3 in amino acids: CASRSSSTDTQYF. CDR3 bases: TGTGCCAGCAGGTCCTCCAGCACAGATACGCAGTATTTT. The chain uses TRBV6-5 and TRBJ2-3; D remains ambiguous. The CDR3 loop spans 13 amino acids. Germline CDR1 MNHEY, CDR2 SVGAGI. V lost 6 bases and J 0 bases, leaving 7 bases between the germline ends.

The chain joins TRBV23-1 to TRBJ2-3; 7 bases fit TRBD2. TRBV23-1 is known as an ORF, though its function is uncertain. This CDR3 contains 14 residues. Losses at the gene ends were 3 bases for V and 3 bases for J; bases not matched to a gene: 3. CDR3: CASSQGGKTDTQYF. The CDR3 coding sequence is TGCGCCAGCAGTCAGGGGGGGAAGACAGATACGCAGTATTTT.

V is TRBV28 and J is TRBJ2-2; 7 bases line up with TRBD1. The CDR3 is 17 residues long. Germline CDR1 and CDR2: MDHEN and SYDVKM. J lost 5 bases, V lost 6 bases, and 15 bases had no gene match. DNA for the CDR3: TGTGCCAGCAGGTCGCTCAGGGGACAGTTCAGTACCGGGGAGCTGTTTTTT. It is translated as CASRSLRGQFSTGELFF. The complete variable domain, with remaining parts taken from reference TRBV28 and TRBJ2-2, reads DVKVTQSSRYLVKRTGEKVFLECVQDMDHENMFWYRQDPGLGLRLIYFSYDVKMKEKGDIPEGYSVSREKKERFSLILESASTNQTSMYLCASRSLRGQFSTGELFFGEGSRLTVL.

The CDR3 DNA reads TGTGCCAGCAGGCGGGACAGGACCACAGATACGCAGTATTTT. Its protein is CASRRDRTTDTQYF. V is TRBV7-9 and J is TRBJ2-3; 8 nucleotides line up with TRBD1. Germline V CDR1 and CDR2: SEHNR, FQNEAQ (reference sequence). The CDR3 length is 14 residues. V lost 6 bases to trimming and J lost 2 bases; unmatched junction nucleotides: 4.

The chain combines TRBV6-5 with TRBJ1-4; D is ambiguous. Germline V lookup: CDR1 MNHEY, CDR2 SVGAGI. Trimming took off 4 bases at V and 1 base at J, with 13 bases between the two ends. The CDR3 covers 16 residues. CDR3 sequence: CASSWDKRQTNEKLFF. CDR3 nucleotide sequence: TGTGCCAGCAGTTGGGATAAAAGGCAAACTAATGAAAAACTGTTTTTT.

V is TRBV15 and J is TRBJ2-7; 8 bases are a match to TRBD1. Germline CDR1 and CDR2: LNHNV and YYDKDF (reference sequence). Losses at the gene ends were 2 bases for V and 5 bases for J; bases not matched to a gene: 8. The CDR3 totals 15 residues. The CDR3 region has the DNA TGTGCCACCAGCAGAATGGACAGGGACATGCACGAGCAGTACGTC. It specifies CATSRMDRDMHEQYV.

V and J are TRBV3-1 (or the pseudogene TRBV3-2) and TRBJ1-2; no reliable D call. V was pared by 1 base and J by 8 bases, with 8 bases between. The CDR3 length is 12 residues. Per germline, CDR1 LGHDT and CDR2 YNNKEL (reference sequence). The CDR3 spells CASSQGPEGYTF. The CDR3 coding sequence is TGTGCCAGCAGCCAAGGCCCCGAGGGCTACACCTTC.

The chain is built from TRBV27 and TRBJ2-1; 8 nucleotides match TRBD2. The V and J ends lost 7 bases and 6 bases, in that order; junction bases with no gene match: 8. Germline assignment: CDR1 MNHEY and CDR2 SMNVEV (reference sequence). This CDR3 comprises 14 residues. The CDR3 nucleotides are TGTGCCAGCACCCGGGGGGGCCTTCTCAATGAGCAGTTCTTC. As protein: CASTRGGLLNEQFF.

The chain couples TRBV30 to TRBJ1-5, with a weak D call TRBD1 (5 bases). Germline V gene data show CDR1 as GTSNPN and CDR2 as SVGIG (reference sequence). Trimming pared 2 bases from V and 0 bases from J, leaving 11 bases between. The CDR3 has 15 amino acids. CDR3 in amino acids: CAWSNEGLSNQPQHF. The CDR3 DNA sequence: TGTGCCTGGAGTAACGAGGGGCTTAGCAATCAGCCCCAGCATTTT.

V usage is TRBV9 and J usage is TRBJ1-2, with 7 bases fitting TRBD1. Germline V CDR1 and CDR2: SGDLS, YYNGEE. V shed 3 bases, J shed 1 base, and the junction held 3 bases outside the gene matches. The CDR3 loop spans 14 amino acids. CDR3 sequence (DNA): TGTGCCAGCAGCGCGCGGGACAGTAACTATGGCTACACCTTC. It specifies CASSARDSNYGYTF.

This CDR3 is CASSPSGAREQYV. DNA for the CDR3: TGTGCCAGCTCCCCTTCGGGGGCTCGCGAGCAGTACGTC. The rearrangement links TRBV18 to TRBJ2-7; D could derive from TRBD1 or TRBD2 (6 bases each). CDR3 length equals 13 residues. Germline CDR1 and CDR2: KGHSH and LQKENI. The V end was cut by 6 bases, the J end by 6 bases, with 15 bases between.

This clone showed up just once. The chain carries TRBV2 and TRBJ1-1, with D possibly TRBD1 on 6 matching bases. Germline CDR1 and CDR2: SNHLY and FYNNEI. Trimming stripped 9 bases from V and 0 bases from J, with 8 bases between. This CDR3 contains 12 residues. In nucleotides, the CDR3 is TGTGCCAGGACAGGAATGAACACTGAAGCTTTCTTT. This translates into CARTGMNTEAFF.

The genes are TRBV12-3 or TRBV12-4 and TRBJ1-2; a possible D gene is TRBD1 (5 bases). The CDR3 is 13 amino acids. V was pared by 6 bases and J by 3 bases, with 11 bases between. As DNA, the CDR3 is TGTGCCAGCAGCCGAACAGGTCACTATGGCTACACCTTC. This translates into CASSRTGHYGYTF.

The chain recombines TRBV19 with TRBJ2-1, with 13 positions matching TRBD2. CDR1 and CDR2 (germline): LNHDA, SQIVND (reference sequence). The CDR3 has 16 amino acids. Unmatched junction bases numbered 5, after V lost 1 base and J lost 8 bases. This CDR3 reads CASSIAGTSGEDEQFF. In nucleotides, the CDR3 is TGTGCCAGTAGTATAGCCGGGACTAGCGGGGAGGATGAGCAGTTCTTC.

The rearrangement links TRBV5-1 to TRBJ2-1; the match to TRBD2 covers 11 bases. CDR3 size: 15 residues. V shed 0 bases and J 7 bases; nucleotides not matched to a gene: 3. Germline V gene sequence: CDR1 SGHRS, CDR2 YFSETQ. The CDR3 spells CASSLVSGGVNEQFF. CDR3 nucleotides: TGCGCCAGCAGCTTGGTTAGCGGGGGGGTAAATGAGCAGTTCTTC. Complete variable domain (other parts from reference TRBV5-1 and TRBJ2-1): KAGVTQTPRYLIKTRGQQVTLSCSPISGHRSVSWYQQTPGQGLQFLFEYFSETQRNKGNFPGRFSGRQFSNSRSEMNVSTLELGDSALYLCASSLVSGGVNEQFFGPGTRLTVL.

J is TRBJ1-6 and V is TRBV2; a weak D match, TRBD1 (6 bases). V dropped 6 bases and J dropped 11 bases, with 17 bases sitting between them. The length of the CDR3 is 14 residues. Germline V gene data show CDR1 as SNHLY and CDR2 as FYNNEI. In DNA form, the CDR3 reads TGTGCCAGCAGGAGTCAGGGGACAAGGGCACCCCTCCACTTT. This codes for CASRSQGTRAPLHF.

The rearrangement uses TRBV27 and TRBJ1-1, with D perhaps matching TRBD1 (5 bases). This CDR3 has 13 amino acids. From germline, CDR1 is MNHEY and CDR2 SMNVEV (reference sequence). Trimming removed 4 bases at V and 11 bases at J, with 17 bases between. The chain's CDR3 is CASSSYRLGGAFF. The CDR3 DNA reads TGTGCCAGCAGTTCATACAGGTTGGGGGGGGCTTTCTTT.

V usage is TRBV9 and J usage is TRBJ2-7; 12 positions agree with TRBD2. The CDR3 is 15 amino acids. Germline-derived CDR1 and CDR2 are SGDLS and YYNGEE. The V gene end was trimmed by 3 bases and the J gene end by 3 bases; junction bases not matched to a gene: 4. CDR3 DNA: TGTGCCAGCAGCGACAGGACTAGCGGGATCTACGAGCAGTACGTC. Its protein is CASSDRTSGIYEQYV.

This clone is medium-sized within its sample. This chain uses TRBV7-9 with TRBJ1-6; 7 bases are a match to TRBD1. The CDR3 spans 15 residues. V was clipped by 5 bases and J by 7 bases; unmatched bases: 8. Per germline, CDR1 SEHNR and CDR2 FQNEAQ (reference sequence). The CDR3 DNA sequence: TGTGCCAGCAGCCCCACAGGGGTTGGGAATTCACCCCTCCACTTT. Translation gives CASSPTGVGNSPLHF.

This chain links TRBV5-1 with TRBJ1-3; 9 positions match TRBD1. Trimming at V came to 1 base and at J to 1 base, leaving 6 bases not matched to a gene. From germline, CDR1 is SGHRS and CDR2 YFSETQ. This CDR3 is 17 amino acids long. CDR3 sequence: CASSLSKQGASGNTIYF. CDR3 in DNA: TGCGCCAGCAGCTTGTCCAAACAGGGGGCGTCTGGAAACACCATATATTTT.